This T cell receptor beta chain was documented in a study of graft-versus-host responses after intestinal transplantation. Study-level background: Each patient got anti-thymocyte globulin induction, then tacrolimus and steroids for around three years.

TCRdb keeps only in-frame clones here, not all; method: immunoSEQ multiplex PCR. The sample has about 19,000 clones, roughly three quarters seen once; the top ten hold roughly 8%. Lymphocytes (intraepithelial and lamina propria) were released by processing the graft tissue. The V gene's germline CDR1 is GTSNPN and CDR2 SVGIG (reference sequence). The CDR3 covers 17 residues. Comments on this clone: One end of the junction fails to match germline, which may point to a read error.

The V and J genes are TRBV30 and TRBJ2-1; 9 nucleotides align to TRBD2. The sample was ileum tissue, taken 20 days after intestinal transplant. The TCR comes from a human patient who received an intestinal transplant, so some T cells may come from the graft donor. The CDR3: CAWGVGVGLAGFNEQFF. CDR3 coding DNA: TGTGCCTGGGGTGTAGGGGTCGGGCTAGCGGGATTCAATGAGCAGTTCTTC.